The clone carrying this TCR beta chain was seen many times. Its target is not known. The CDR3 spans 15 residues. Trimming removed 4 bases from V and 1 base from J; junction bases left unmatched: 5. Germline V gene data show CDR1 as SGHDT and CDR2 as YYEEEE. The record originates from a study of breast tumors, draining lymph nodes, adjacent tissues. General study results and limits: Compared with basal-like, luminal-like tumors shared significantly more repertoire with nontumor tissue. Data only fit, rather than demonstrated, lymph node origin of most tumor T cells. Tumor TCR diversity was below lymph nodes but above nontumor tissue.

Axillary draining lymph nodes of breast cancer patients supplied the node samples. TCRdb processed the multiplex PCR reads anew with MiXCR; each CDR3 protein has one entry. Of fewer than 200,000 distinct CDR3 sequences listed, around a third are singletons. The V gene is TRBV5-6, the J gene TRBJ2-1, with 7 bases matching TRBD1. This receptor was obtained from a female donor with breast cancer. Some clones in this sample may be carry-over from other donors' samples. Material for sequencing was axillary lymph node tissue. The CDR3 DNA is TGTGCCAGCAGCGCCAGGGGGAGATCCTACAATGAGCAGTTCTTC. This gives the protein CASSARGRSYNEQFF.